The clone carrying this T cell receptor beta chain was detected only a few times. This entry comes from a study of early T cells in non-severe SARS-CoV-2 infection. In TCRdb, the 5' RACE reads were re-called with MiXCR into one record per CDR3 protein. In the table there are roughly 69,000 distinct CDR3 sequences, less than 12% of which are singletons. CDR1 and CDR2 from the germline V gene are SGHRS and YFSETQ. This CDR3 has 14 residues. The V and J ends lost 0 bases and 2 bases respectively, with 8 bases between them. The source was whole blood, collected at baseline. The rearrangement links TRBV5-1 to TRBJ1-2; the D gene is possibly TRBD1 (6 bases). The TCR sequence derives from an adult who was a healthcare worker with PCR-confirmed SARS-CoV-2 infection or an uninfected control (not recorded which). CDR3 residues: CASSLDQGNYGYTF. Here the CDR3 DNA reads TGCGCCAGCAGCTTGGACCAGGGGAACTATGGCTACACCTTC.